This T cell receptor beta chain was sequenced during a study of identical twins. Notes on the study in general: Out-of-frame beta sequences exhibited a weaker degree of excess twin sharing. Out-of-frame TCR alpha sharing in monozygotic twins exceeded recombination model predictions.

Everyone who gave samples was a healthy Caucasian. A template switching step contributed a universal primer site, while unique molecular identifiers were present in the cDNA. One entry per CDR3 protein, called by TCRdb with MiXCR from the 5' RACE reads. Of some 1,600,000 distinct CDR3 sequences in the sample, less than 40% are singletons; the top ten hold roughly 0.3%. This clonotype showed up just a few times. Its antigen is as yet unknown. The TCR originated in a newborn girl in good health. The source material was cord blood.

In DNA, the CDR3 is TGCGCCAGCAGCCAGGGAACAGGGAGGGGGAAAAACATTCAGTACTTC. Protein product: CASSQGTGRGKNIQYF. V is TRBV4-1 and J is TRBJ2-4; D possibly corresponds to TRBD2 (7 bases). The germline gives CDR1 MGHRA, CDR2 YSYEKL. V was cut by 3 bases and J by 4 bases, with 16 bases left in between. This CDR3 comprises 16 residues.